A single sample gave rise to the 12 T cell receptor beta chains below, sequenced in a study of blood T cell repertoires in COVID-19. The data were produced by immunoSEQ multiplex PCR, yet TCRdb's version contains in-frame clones alone and is incomplete. The table has over 80,000 clones, less than 85% seen once. Sequencing input: peripheral blood. The receptors shown here come from a woman older than 75 with active or convalescent COVID-19.

J is TRBJ2-1 and V is TRBV10-3, with D perhaps matching TRBD1 (6 bases). Germline V gene data show CDR1 as ENHRY and CDR2 as SYGVKD. CDR3 length: 13 amino acids. V gave up 0 bases and J gave up 12 bases, with 12 bases separating them. The CDR3 nucleotides read TGTGCCATCAGTGAGTCGGGAAGGGGGAGGCAGTTCTTC. Translation: CAISESGRGRQFF.

The chain recombines TRBV6-5 with TRBJ2-3, with TRBD2 identical over 11 bases. Germline V gene lookup returns CDR1 MNHEY and CDR2 SVGAGI. V shed 5 bases, J shed 7 bases, and the junction held 5 bases outside the gene matches. The CDR3 totals 14 residues. The CDR3 DNA sequence: TGTGCCAGCAGTCCGGGACTAGCGGTCCATACGCAGTATTTT. As protein: CASSPGLAVHTQYF.

The chain is built from TRBV6-2 or TRBV6-3 and TRBJ2-1; 8 bases line up with TRBD1. CDR3 length: 17 residues. Germline V gene data show CDR1 as MNHEY and CDR2 as SVGEGT. Unmatched junction bases numbered 12, after V lost 6 bases and J lost 2 bases. As DNA, the CDR3 is TGTGCCAGCAGCCGCCGGCAGGCACAGGGGGCCTACAATGAGCAGTTCTTC. Protein sequence: CASSRRQAQGAYNEQFF.

This sequence joins TRBV19 and TRBJ2-4; the D gene is possibly TRBD1 (6 bases). Trimming took 5 bases from V and 8 from J, leaving 10 bases between them. The germline CDR1 and CDR2 sequences are LNHDA and SQIVND (reference sequence). The CDR3 totals 12 residues. The CDR3, as DNA: TGTGCCAGTAGTCAGGGGTCGGACATTCAGTACTTC. Protein sequence: CASSQGSDIQYF. Combining the CDR3 with reference TRBV19 and TRBJ2-4 gives the whole variable domain DGGITQSPKYLFRKEGQNVTLSCEQNLNHDAMYWYRQDPGQGLRLIYYSQIVNDFQKGDIAEGYSVSREKKESFPLTVTSAQKNPTAFYLCASSQGSDIQYFGAGTRLSVL.

The V and J genes are TRBV5-5 and TRBJ2-6; a weak D match, TRBD1 (5 bases). This CDR3 is built from 16 residues. Trimming pared 4 bases from V and 2 bases from J, leaving 13 bases between. The germline V gene encodes CDR1 SGHKS and CDR2 YYEKEE (reference sequence). DNA of the CDR3: TGTGCCAGCAGCCCCTACACCAGGGCTGGGGCCAACGTCCTGACTTTC. It is translated as CASSPYTRAGANVLTF.

The chain combines TRBV6-5 with TRBJ2-1, with 7 bases identical to TRBD1. Germline V CDR1 and CDR2: MNHEY, SVGAGI. The CDR3 totals 15 residues. After removal of 6 bases from V and 2 bases from J, the junction contained 7 bases not matched to a gene. CDR3 loop: CASSRQGGPYNEQFF. CDR3 DNA: TGTGCCAGCAGCCGACAGGGTGGGCCCTACAATGAGCAGTTCTTC.

Comment on this clone: A junction end diverges from the germline sequence, so it may reflect a read error. This chain joins TRBV5-1 and TRBJ2-2; TRBD2 matches 9 bases. From germline, CDR1 is SGHRS and CDR2 YFSETQ. The CDR3 runs 16 residues. For the CDR3, the DNA is TGTGCCAGCAGCTTCGTTTTTAGCGGGGGAGCCGGGGAGCTGTTTTTT. Encoded protein: CASSFVFSGGAGELFF.

A single count supports this clone. V is TRBV28 and J is TRBJ2-5; TRBD1 matches at 8 bases. Trimming at V came to 2 bases and at J to 5 bases, leaving 4 bases not matched to a gene. In germline, CDR1 is MDHEN, CDR2 SYDVKM. The CDR3 extends over 14 amino acids. CDR3 nucleotide sequence: TGTGCCAGCAGTTTACAGGGGGCCAGTGAGACCCAGTACTTC. Protein: CASSLQGASETQYF.

The V and J genes are TRBV6-5 and TRBJ2-3, with 7 nucleotides matching TRBD2. The CDR3 is made up of 14 amino acids. J lost 2 bases, V lost 7 bases, and 6 bases had no gene match. Germline assignment: CDR1 MNHEY and CDR2 SVGAGI. CDR3 DNA sequence: TGTGCCAGCACTCTTGGGGGGGACACAGATACGCAGTATTTT. Translation: CASTLGGDTDTQYF.

The V and J genes are TRBV29-1 and TRBJ2-1, with 12 bases matching TRBD2. The V gene's germline CDR1 is SQVTM and CDR2 ANQGSEA. This CDR3 has 14 amino acids. J lost 8 bases, V lost 5 bases, and 7 bases had no gene match. The CDR3 protein is CSVNGLAGLDEQFF. For the CDR3, the DNA is TGCAGCGTTAACGGACTAGCGGGGTTGGATGAGCAGTTCTTC.

This clone was detected only once. The chain combines TRBV19 with TRBJ2-3, with 8 bases identical to TRBD2. This CDR3 spans 14 amino acids. CDR1 and CDR2 from the germline V gene are LNHDA and SQIVND (reference sequence). Trimming removed 5 bases from V and 0 bases from J; junction bases left unmatched: 1. CDR3 coding DNA: TGTGCCAGTAGTCCTAGCGGGAGCACAGATACGCAGTATTTT. Translation: CASSPSGSTDTQYF.

This clone showed up just a few times. V is TRBV2 and J is TRBJ2-1; D is perhaps TRBD1 (6 bases). The CDR3 runs to 13 residues. Trimming stripped 1 base from V and 6 bases from J, with 7 bases between. Germline assignment: CDR1 SNHLY and CDR2 FYNNEI. CDR3 sequence reads: CASSEGGPNEQFF. CDR3 sequence (DNA): TGTGCCAGCAGTGAAGGGGGGCCCAATGAGCAGTTCTTC.